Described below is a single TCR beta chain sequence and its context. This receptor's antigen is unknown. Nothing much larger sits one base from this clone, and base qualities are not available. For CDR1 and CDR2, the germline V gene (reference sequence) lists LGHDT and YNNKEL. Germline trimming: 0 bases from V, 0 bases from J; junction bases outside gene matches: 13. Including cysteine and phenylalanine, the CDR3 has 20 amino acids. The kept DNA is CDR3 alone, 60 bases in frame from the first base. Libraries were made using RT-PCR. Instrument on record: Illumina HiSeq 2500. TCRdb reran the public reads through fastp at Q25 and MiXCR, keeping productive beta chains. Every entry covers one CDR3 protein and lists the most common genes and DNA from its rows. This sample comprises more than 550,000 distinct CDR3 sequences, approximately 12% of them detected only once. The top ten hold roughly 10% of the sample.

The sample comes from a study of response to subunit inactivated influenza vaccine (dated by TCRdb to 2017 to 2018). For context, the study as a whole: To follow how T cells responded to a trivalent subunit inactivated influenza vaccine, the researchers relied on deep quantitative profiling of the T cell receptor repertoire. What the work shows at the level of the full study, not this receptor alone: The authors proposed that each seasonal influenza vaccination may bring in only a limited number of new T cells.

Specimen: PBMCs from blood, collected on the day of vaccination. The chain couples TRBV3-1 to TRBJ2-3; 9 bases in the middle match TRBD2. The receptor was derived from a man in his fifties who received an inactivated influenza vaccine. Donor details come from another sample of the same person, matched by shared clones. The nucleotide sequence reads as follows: TGTGCCAGCAGCCAAGAAGGCCGACCAGCGGGGGGAACGAGCACAGATACGCAGTATTTT. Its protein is CASSQEGRPAGGTSTDTQYF.